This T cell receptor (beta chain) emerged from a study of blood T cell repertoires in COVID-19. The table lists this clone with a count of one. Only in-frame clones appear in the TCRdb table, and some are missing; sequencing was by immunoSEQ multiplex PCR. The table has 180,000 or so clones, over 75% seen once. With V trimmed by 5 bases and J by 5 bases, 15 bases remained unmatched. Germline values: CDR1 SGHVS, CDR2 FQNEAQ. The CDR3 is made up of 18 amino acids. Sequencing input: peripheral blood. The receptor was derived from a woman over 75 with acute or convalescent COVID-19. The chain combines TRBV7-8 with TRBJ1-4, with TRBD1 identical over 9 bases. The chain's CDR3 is CASSQEGQGREFNEKLFF. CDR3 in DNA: TGTGCCAGCAGCCAAGAGGGACAGGGCCGGGAATTCAATGAAAAACTGTTTTTT.